This T cell receptor (beta chain) stems from a study of PD-1 blockade in mismatch repair-deficient tumors (dated by TCRdb to 2017 to 2019). With respect to the entire study: Between September 2013 and late 2016, the trial enrolled 86 consecutive patients with roughly twelve types of mismatch repair-deficient cancer, all of whom had received prior treatment and were progressing. Tumor-associated T cell clones in the peripheral blood of patients responding to PD-1 blockade were tracked using deep sequencing of TCR CDR3 regions. Overall study outcomes, separate from this receptor: Tumor-resident clones, often undetectable in blood before treatment, expanded rapidly after pembrolizumab and then contracted, generally before radiologic responses.

The intended sense of this specimen's time point label: peripheral blood before pembrolizumab. For every enrolled patient, mismatch repair deficiency was confirmed by either polymerase chain reaction or immunohistochemistry. TCR sequencing was performed for a few patients who responded to pembrolizumab therapy. The phase II trial prospectively tested pembrolizumab PD-1 blockade in advanced mismatch repair-deficient cancers regardless of tissue of origin. Peripheral blood T cell samples were gathered serially, both before PD-1 blockade started and at multiple time points afterward. Blood sampling time points were reported as weeks after the first dose of pembrolizumab. V and J lose 7 bases and 1 base, and a span of 4 bases separates them. CDR1 SNHLY and CDR2 FYNNEI were looked up in the germline V gene. Spanning cysteine to phenylalanine, the CDR3 consists of 11 amino acids. Only CDR3 DNA remains: 33 bases, in frame from the first base.

Library preparation was by the immunoSEQ multiplex PCR assay. TCRdb holds this immuneACCESS table with in-frame rearrangements only. Some clones are missing; in checked studies, unresolved V genes explain under half, and the rest has no known cause. In this sample the table shows some 49,000 clones, around 77% of which occur a single time. Around 3.5% of the sample is in the top ten clones. Comments on this clone: This receptor's antigen is unknown. The input lacks base qualities; no much larger clone sits a single base away.

The clonotype comes from an adult with mismatch repair-deficient cancer. Sequenced here: PBMCs, sampled before pembrolizumab treatment. The receptor chain draws on TRBV2 and TRBJ2-5; there is no confident call for the D gene. The DNA sequence reads TGTGCCAGCAAAACCCAAGAGACCCAGTACTTC. It translates to CASKTQETQYF.